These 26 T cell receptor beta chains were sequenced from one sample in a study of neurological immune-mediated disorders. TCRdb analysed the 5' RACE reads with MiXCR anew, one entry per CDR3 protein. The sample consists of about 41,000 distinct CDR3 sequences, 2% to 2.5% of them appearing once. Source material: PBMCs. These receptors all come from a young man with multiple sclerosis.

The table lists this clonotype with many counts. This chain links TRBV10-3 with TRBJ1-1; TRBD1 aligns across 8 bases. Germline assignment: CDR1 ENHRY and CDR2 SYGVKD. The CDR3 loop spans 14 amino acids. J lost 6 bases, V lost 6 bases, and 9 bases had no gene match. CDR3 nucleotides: TGTGCCATCAGCCCGACAGGGGCTATGGCTGAAGCTTTCTTT. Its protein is CAISPTGAMAEAFF.

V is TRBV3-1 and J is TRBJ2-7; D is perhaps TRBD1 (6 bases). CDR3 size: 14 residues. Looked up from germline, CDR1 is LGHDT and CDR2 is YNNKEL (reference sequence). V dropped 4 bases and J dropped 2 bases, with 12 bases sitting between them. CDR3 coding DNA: TGTGCCAGCAGCCTCAGGGGCGCGACCTACGAGCAGTACTTC. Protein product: CASSLRGATYEQYF.

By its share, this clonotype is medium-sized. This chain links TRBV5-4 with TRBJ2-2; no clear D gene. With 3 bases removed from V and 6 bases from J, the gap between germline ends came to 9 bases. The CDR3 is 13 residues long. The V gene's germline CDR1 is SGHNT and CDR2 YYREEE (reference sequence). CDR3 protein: CASSSLGPGELFF. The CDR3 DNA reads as TGTGCCAGCAGCTCTCTTGGCCCCGGGGAGCTGTTTTTT.

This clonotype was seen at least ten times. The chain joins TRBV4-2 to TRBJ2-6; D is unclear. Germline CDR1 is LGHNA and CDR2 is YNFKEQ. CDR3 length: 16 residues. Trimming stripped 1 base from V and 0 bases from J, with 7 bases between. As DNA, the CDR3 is TGTGCCAGCAGCCAAGGGCCTTCCTCTGGGGCCAACGTCCTGACTTTC. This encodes CASSQGPSSGANVLTF.

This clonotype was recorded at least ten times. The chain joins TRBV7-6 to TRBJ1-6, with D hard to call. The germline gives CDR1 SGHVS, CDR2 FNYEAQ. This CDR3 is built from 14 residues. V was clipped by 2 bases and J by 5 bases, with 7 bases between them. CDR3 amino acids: CASSLRDNNSPLHF. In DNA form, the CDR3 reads TGTGCCAGCAGCTTAAGGGATAATAATTCACCCCTCCACTTT.

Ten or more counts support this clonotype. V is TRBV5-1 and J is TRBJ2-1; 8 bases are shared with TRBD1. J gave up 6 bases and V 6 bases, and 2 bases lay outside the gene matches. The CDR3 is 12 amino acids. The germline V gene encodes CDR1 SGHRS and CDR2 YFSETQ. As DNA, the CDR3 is TGCGCCAGCACTGACAGGGGCAATGAGCAGTTCTTC. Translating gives CASTDRGNEQFF. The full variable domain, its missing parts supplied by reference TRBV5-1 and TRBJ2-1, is KAGVTQTPRYLIKTRGQQVTLSCSPISGHRSVSWYQQTPGQGLQFLFEYFSETQRNKGNFPGRFSGRQFSNSRSEMNVSTLELGDSALYLCASTDRGNEQFFGPGTRLTVL.

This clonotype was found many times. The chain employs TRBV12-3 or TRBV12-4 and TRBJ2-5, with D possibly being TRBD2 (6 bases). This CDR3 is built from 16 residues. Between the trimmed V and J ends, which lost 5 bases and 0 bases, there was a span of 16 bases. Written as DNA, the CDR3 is TGTGCCAGCAGTCTCTTTGGCGGGGCGAACCAAGAGACCCAGTACTTC. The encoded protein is CASSLFGGANQETQYF.

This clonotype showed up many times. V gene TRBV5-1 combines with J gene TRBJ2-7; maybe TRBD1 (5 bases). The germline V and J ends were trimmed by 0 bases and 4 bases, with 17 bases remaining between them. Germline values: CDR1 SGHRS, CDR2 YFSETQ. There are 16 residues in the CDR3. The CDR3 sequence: CASSLGTRTPPYEQYF. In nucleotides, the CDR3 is TGCGCCAGCAGCTTGGGGACACGCACCCCCCCTTACGAGCAGTACTTC.

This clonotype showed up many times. The DNA of the CDR3 is TGTGCCAGCAGTGGGGGGGGCTCTGGGGCCAACGTCCTGACTTTC. Translation gives CASSGGGSGANVLTF. The genes are TRBV6-1 and TRBJ2-6, with 7 positions matching TRBD2. Trimming took 4 bases from V and 0 from J; bases not matched to a gene: 0. The CDR3 spans 15 residues. CDR1 is MNHNS and CDR2 is SASEGT in the germline V gene.

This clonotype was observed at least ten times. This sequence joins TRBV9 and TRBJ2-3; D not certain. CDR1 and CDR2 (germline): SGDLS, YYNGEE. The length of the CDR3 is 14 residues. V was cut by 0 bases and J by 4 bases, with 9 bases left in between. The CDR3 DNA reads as TGTGCCAGCAGCGTAGTGTCCCTGTCAGATACGCAGTATTTT. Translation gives CASSVVSLSDTQYF.

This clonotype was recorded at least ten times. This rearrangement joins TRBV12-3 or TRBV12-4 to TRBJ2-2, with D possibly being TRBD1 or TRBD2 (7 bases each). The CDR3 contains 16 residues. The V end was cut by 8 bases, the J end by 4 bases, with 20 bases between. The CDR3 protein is CASLPGREGATGELFF. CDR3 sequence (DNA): TGTGCCAGCCTCCCCGGCAGGGAGGGGGCCACCGGGGAGCTGTTTTTT.

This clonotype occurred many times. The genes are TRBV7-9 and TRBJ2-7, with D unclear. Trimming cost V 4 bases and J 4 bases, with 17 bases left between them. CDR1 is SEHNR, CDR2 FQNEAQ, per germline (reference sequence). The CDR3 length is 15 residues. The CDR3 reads CASSSLDEVWYEQYF. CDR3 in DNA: TGTGCCAGCAGCTCCCTAGATGAGGTTTGGTACGAGCAGTACTTC.

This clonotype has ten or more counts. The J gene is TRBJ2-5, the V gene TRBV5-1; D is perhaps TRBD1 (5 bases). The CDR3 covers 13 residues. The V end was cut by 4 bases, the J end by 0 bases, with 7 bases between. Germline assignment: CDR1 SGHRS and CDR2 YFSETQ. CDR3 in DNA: TGCGCCAGCAGCGGGGCGGACCAAGAGACCCAGTACTTC. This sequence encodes CASSGADQETQYF.

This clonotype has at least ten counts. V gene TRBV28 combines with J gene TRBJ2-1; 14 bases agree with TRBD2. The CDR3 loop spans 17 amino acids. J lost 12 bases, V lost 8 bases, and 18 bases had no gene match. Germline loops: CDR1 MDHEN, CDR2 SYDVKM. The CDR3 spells CASVRPGLAGVGTWQFF. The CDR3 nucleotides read TGTGCCAGCGTGAGGCCGGGACTAGCGGGAGTGGGTACCTGGCAGTTCTTC.

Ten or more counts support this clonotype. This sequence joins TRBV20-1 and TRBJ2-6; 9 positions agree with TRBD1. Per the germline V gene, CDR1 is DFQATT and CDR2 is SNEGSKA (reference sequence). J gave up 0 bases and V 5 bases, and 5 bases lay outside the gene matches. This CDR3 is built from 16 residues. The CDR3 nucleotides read TGCAGTGCTTCACCGGGACAGGGCTCTGGGGCCAACGTCCTGACTTTC. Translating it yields CSASPGQGSGANVLTF.

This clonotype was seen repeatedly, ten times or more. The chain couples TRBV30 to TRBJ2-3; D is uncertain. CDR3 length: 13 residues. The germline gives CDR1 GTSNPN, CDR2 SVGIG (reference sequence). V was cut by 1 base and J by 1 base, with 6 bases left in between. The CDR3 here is CAWSGKGTDTQYF. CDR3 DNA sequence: TGTGCCTGGAGTGGGAAGGGCACAGATACGCAGTATTTT.

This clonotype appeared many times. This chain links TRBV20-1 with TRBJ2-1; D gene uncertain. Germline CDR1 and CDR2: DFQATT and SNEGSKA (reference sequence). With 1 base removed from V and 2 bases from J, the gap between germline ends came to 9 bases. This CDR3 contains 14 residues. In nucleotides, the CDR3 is TGCAGTGCTAGAGGCCTAGTACCCTACAATGAGCAGTTCTTC. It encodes CSARGLVPYNEQFF.

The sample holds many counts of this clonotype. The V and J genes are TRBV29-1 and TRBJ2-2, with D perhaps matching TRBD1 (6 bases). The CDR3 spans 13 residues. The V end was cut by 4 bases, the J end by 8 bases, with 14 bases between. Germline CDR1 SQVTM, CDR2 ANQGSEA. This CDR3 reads CSVGFSGAGELFF. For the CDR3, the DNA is TGCAGCGTTGGATTTTCAGGGGCTGGGGAGCTGTTTTTT.

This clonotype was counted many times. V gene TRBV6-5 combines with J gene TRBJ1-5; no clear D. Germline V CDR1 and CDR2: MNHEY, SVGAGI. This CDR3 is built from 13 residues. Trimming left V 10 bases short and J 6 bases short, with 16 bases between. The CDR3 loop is CATSLGSSQPQHF. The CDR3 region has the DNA TGTGCCACCTCCCTGGGCTCAAGTCAGCCCCAGCATTTT.

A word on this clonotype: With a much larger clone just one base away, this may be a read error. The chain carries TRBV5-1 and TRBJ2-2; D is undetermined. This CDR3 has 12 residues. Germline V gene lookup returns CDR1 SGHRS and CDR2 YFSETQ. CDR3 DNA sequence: TGCGACAGCAGCTTGGCTCCCGGGGAGCTGTTTTTT. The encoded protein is CDSSLAPGELFF.

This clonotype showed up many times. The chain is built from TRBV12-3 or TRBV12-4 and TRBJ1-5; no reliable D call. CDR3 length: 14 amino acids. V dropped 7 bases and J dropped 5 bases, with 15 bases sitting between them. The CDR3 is CASMGGLGYQPQHF. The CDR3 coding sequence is TGTGCCAGCATGGGTGGGTTGGGATATCAGCCCCAGCATTTT.

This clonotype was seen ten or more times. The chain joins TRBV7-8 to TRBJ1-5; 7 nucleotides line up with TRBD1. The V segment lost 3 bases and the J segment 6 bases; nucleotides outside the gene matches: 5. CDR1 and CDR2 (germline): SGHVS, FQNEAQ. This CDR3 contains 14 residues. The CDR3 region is CASSFEGAGQPQHF. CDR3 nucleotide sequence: TGTGCCAGCAGCTTTGAGGGGGCTGGTCAGCCCCAGCATTTT.

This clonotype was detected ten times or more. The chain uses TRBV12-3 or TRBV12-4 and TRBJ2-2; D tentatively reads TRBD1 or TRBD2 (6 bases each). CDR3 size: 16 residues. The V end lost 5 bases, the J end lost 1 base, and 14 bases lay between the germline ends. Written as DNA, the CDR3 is TGTGCCAGCAGTCCACGACAGGAGGGGAACACCGGGGAGCTGTTTTTT. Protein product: CASSPRQEGNTGELFF.

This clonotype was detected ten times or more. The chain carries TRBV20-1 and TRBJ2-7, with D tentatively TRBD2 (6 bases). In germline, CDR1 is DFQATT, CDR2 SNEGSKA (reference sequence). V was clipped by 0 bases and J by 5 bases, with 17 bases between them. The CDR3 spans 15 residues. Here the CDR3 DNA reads TGCAGTGCTAGAGATTCCCGGGAGAGGTCCCACGAGCAGTACTTC. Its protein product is CSARDSRERSHEQYF.

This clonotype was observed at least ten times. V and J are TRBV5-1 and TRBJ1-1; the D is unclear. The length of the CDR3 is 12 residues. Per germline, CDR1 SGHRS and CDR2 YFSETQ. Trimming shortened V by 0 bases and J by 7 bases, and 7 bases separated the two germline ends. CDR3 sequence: CASSLEGHEAFF. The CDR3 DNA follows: TGCGCCAGCAGCTTGGAGGGCCATGAAGCTTTCTTT.

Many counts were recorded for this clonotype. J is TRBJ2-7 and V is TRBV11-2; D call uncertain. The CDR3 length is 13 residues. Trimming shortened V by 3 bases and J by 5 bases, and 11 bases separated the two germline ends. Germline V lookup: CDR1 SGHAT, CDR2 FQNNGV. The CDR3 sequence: CASSFAGSDEQYF. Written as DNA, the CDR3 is TGTGCCAGCAGCTTTGCTGGATCTGACGAGCAGTACTTC.